What follows describes a single T cell receptor (beta chain). These data belong to a study of cytomegalovirus exposure and HLA in healthy donors. Primers included in the PCR were 60 Vbeta and 13 Jbeta primers. The assay was immunoSEQ multiplex PCR, and TCRdb's table has in-frame clones only and misses some. The sample records about 190,000 clones, 75% to 85% being singletons. CDR1 is SGHDT and CDR2 is YYEEEE in the germline V gene. Trimming shortened V by 2 bases and J by 4 bases, and 10 bases separated the two germline ends. The CDR3 runs to 13 residues. Unrecorded immune exposures were likely, despite nominal health at sampling.

The chain uses TRBV5-6 and TRBJ2-7; D is unresolved. The sequenced material came from PBMCs. This clonotype originated in a woman aged 18-35 years in good health and CMV-seronegative. CDR3 bases: TGTGCCAGCAGCTTACGACATTTTTACGAGCAGTACTTC. Translated: CASSLRHFYEQYF.